A single sample gave rise to the 22 T cell receptor beta chains below, sequenced in a study of glioma-infiltrating T cells. Amplification of TCR alpha and beta CDR3 regions from RNA used iRepertoire nested multiplex PCR. TCRdb reprocessed the multiplex PCR reads via MiXCR and lists one record per CDR3 protein. Found here are under 150,000 distinct CDR3 sequences, roughly 43% of them singletons; the top ten hold about a fifth. What was sequenced was glioma tissue, nonneoplastic brain tissue, or PBMCs (not recorded which). The receptors shown here come from a human donor with low-grade glioma or glioblastoma, undergoing nonglioma brain surgery, or in good health (not recorded which).

The genes are TRBV10-2 and TRBJ1-5; 8 positions match TRBD1. Germline CDR1 and CDR2: WSHSY and SAAADI. V dropped 6 bases and J dropped 4; count of bases not matched to a gene: 2. This CDR3 spans 13 amino acids. DNA of the CDR3: TGCGCCAGCAGCGGGGACAGGAATCAGCCCCAGCATTTT. This codes for CASSGDRNQPQHF.

This clonotype has just a few counts. Here the CDR3 DNA reads TGTGCCAGCTCACCTCCGCTAGCGGGAGTTTGGAACGAGCAGTACTTC. Translating it yields CASSPPLAGVWNEQYF. J is TRBJ2-7 and V is TRBV18; 10 bases map to TRBD2. From germline, CDR1 is KGHSH and CDR2 LQKENI. The ends lost 3 bases at V and 5 bases at J; junction bases unmatched: 10. CDR3 size: 16 residues.

The chain combines TRBV20-1 with TRBJ2-1, with 8 nucleotides matching TRBD1. The CDR3 consists of 14 residues. CDR1 is DFQATT and CDR2 is SNEGSKA in the germline V gene (reference sequence). After removal of 3 bases from V and 5 bases from J, the junction contained 6 bases not matched to a gene. As DNA, the CDR3 is TGCAGTGCTAGTGCCGGGACAGGTAACAATGAGCAGTTCTTC. Encoded protein: CSASAGTGNNEQFF.

This rearrangement joins TRBV7-2 to TRBJ1-1; tentatively, D is TRBD1 (5 bases). V lost 2 bases and J lost 5, with 12 bases in between. Germline assignment: CDR1 SGHTA and CDR2 FQGNSA. CDR3 length: 14 residues. This CDR3 reads CASSLQGIETEAFF. DNA for the CDR3: TGTGCCAGCAGCTTACAGGGAATTGAAACTGAAGCTTTCTTT.

The V and J genes are TRBV20-1 and TRBJ2-7, with D tentatively TRBD1 or TRBD2 (5 bases each). Trimming pared 6 bases from V and 0 bases from J, leaving 18 bases between. The CDR3 spans 15 residues. The V gene's germline CDR1 is DFQATT and CDR2 SNEGSKA (reference sequence). The CDR3 loop is CSATQAPAGSYEQYF. CDR3 DNA sequence: TGCAGTGCCACACAGGCGCCGGCGGGCTCCTACGAGCAGTACTTC.

The rearrangement joins TRBV20-1 to TRBJ2-1, with 10 bases fitting TRBD2. CDR1 DFQATT and CDR2 SNEGSKA come from the germline V gene (reference sequence). The CDR3 runs to 13 residues. The V gene end was trimmed by 5 bases and the J gene end by 12 bases; junction bases not matched to a gene: 10. The DNA for the CDR3 is TGCAGTGCTTACCATAGCGGGAGGAAGGTGCAGTTCTTC. Protein: CSAYHSGRKVQFF.

The chain links TRBV18 to TRBJ1-1, with D possibly matching TRBD1 (6 bases). Trimming left V 2 bases short and J 2 bases short, with 12 bases between. The V gene's germline CDR1 is KGHSH and CDR2 LQKENI. The CDR3 is made up of 15 amino acids. CDR3 DNA sequence: TGTGCCAGCTCACCAATTAAGGGGGTTAACACTGAAGCTTTCTTT. Protein product: CASSPIKGVNTEAFF. The whole variable domain, filled in from reference TRBV18 and TRBJ1-1, reads NAGVMQNPRHLVRRRGQEARLRCSPMKGHSHVYWYRQLPEEGLKFMVYLQKENIIDESGMPKERFSAEFPKEGPSILRIQQVVRGDSAAYFCASSPIKGVNTEAFFGQGTRLTVV.

This clonotype was observed a handful of times. The rearrangement uses TRBV20-1 and TRBJ1-1, with D hard to call. The V gene lost 8 bases and the J gene lost 1 base, with 11 bases spanning the gap. The CDR3 loop spans 12 amino acids. In germline, CDR1 is DFQATT, CDR2 SNEGSKA (reference sequence). CDR3 coding DNA: TGCAGTACTACAGTCGCGAACACTGAAGCTTTCTTT. Amino acid sequence: CSTTVANTEAFF.

The chain is built from TRBV6-2 or TRBV6-3 and TRBJ1-1, with D hard to call. This CDR3 spans 13 amino acids. Germline-derived CDR1 and CDR2 are MNHEY and SVGEGT. The V end lost 0 bases, the J end lost 6 bases, and 8 bases lay between the germline ends. The CDR3 sequence: CASSYSMEAEAFF. The CDR3 DNA sequence: TGTGCCAGCAGTTACTCGATGGAAGCTGAAGCTTTCTTT.

This clonotype was seen a few times. This sequence joins TRBV7-2 and TRBJ1-5, with D uncertain. V dropped 5 bases and J dropped 4 bases, with 12 bases sitting between them. From germline, CDR1 is SGHTA and CDR2 FQGNSA. The CDR3 length is 14 residues. The DNA for the CDR3 is TGTGCCAGCAGCCCAGGACTCCCTAATCAGCCCCAGCATTTT. It specifies CASSPGLPNQPQHF. Complete variable domain (other parts from reference TRBV7-2 and TRBJ1-5): GAGVSQSPSNKVTEKGKDVELRCDPISGHTALYWYRQSLGQGLEFLIYFQGNSAPDKSGLPSDRFSAERTGGSVSTLTIQRTQQEDSAVYLCASSPGLPNQPQHFGDGTRLSIL.

With respect to this clonotype: A junction end diverges from the germline sequence, so it may reflect a read error. The V call is TRBV20-1, the J call TRBJ2-1; TRBD2 aligns across 7 bases. Germline V gives CDR1 DFQATT, CDR2 SNEGSKA (reference sequence). This CDR3 has 15 amino acids. CDR3 sequence (DNA): TGCAGTGCTAGAGATACCCAGCGGGATAAATATGAGCAGCTCTTC. The encoded protein is CSARDTQRDKYEQLF.

This clonotype was seen a handful of times. V usage is TRBV12-3 or TRBV12-4 and J usage is TRBJ2-1, with no clear D. With 6 bases removed from V and 9 bases from J, the gap between germline ends came to 18 bases. The CDR3 sequence is 14 residues long. This CDR3 is CASRVNSRPGEQFF. The DNA of the CDR3 is TGTGCCAGCAGAGTTAATTCCCGTCCCGGTGAGCAGTTCTTC.

This clonotype was counted only a few times. V and J are TRBV6-1 and TRBJ1-5; possibly TRBD1 for D (5 bases). The CDR3 loop spans 14 amino acids. Looked up from germline, CDR1 is MNHNS and CDR2 is SASEGT. V was clipped by 6 bases and J by 4 bases, with 13 bases between them. The CDR3 sequence is CASRGVWANQPQHF. For the CDR3, the DNA is TGTGCCAGCAGAGGGGTATGGGCGAATCAGCCCCAGCATTTT.

The chain joins TRBV6-1 to TRBJ2-5; weak D call: TRBD1 (6 bases). V was pared by 6 bases and J by 4 bases, with 12 bases between. Germline-derived CDR1 and CDR2 are MNHNS and SASEGT. The CDR3 runs to 13 residues. The chain's CDR3 is CASRRDIGETQYF. DNA for the CDR3: TGTGCCAGCAGGAGGGACATAGGAGAGACCCAGTACTTC.

V and J are TRBV28 and TRBJ1-1, with D maybe TRBD1 (5 bases). This CDR3 comprises 15 residues. V lost 3 bases to trimming and J lost 5 bases, with 16 bases between them. Germline assignment: CDR1 MDHEN and CDR2 SYDVKM. Written as DNA, the CDR3 is TGTGCCAGCAGTTTTGAGCTAACCGGGGGGACTGAAGCTTTCTTT. Translating gives CASSFELTGGTEAFF.

This clonotype was found a few times. The gene calls are TRBV28 and TRBJ2-7; D is tentatively TRBD1 or TRBD2 (6 bases each). There are 12 residues in the CDR3. Trimming removed 3 bases from V and 5 bases from J, with 8 bases in between. Germline V gene lookup returns CDR1 MDHEN and CDR2 SYDVKM. CDR3 loop: CASSLGGHEQYF. The CDR3 DNA follows: TGTGCCAGCAGTTTGGGGGGCCACGAGCAGTACTTC.

The rearrangement joins TRBV6-2 or TRBV6-3 to TRBJ2-3; perhaps TRBD1 as D (6 bases). The V gene lost 6 bases and the J gene lost 3 bases, with 13 bases spanning the gap. This CDR3 spans 14 amino acids. The germline CDR1 and CDR2 sequences are MNHEY and SVGEGT. The CDR3 DNA reads as TGTGCCAGCAGCCCTCTACAGGGTACAGATACGCAGTATTTT. Amino acids: CASSPLQGTDTQYF.

This chain connects TRBV6-1 to TRBJ2-2; tentative D call: TRBD1 (6 bases). The ends were cut back, 7 bases at V and 5 bases at J, with 11 bases in the middle. This CDR3 spans 13 amino acids. Looked up from germline, CDR1 is MNHNS and CDR2 is SASEGT. CDR3 DNA: TGTGCCAGCATCCACAGGGTTACCGGGGAGCTGTTTTTT. Translating it yields CASIHRVTGELFF.

The chain has TRBV6-6 and TRBJ2-5; a weak D match, TRBD2 (5 bases). Trimming shortened V by 5 bases and J by 1 base, and 17 bases separated the two germline ends. From germline, CDR1 is MNHNY and CDR2 SVGAGI (reference sequence). The CDR3 runs to 16 residues. CDR3 sequence reads: CASSNPPGKAQETQYF. In DNA form, the CDR3 reads TGTGCCAGCAGTAACCCCCCGGGAAAGGCCCAAGAGACCCAGTACTTC.

J is TRBJ2-2 and V is TRBV12-3 or TRBV12-4; D possibly corresponds to TRBD1 (5 bases). V dropped 6 bases and J dropped 6 bases, with 11 bases sitting between them. CDR3 length: 13 residues. CDR3 residues: CASRGQGAGELFF. CDR3 DNA: TGTGCCAGCAGGGGGCAAGGAGCCGGGGAGCTGTTTTTT.

V usage is TRBV7-2 and J usage is TRBJ2-3; D unclear. Between the trimmed V and J ends, which lost 1 base and 5 bases, there was a span of 7 bases. Germline V gives CDR1 SGHTA, CDR2 FQGNSA. This CDR3 has 13 amino acids. This CDR3 reads CASSLVPRDTQYF. In DNA, the CDR3 is TGTGCCAGCAGCTTAGTCCCGCGAGATACGCAGTATTTT.

This clonotype showed up just a few times. The gene calls are TRBV4-1 and TRBJ1-2, with 8 nucleotides matching TRBD1. The CDR3 contains 18 residues. Germline V gives CDR1 MGHRA, CDR2 YSYEKL. Trimming removed 1 base from V and 1 base from J; junction bases left unmatched: 11. CDR3 coding DNA: TGCGCCAGCAGCCAAGGCCCACCGGGACAGGTTATTAACTATGGCTACACCTTC. Protein: CASSQGPPGQVINYGYTF.